This T cell receptor beta chain was observed in a study of cytomegalovirus exposure and HLA in healthy donors. In its sample, this clone was seen a few times. Its antigen is not identified. Study-level points and caveats: The classifier was said to identify cytomegalovirus status with high specificity and sensitivity. Some V segments could not be told apart, so they were left out, TRBV6-2 and TRBV6-3 among them. Reportedly, HLA-A and HLA-B alleles of most subjects were accurately predicted from TCR beta. Later analysis identified a missense DCLRE1C variant that was linked to TCR beta V- and J-gene trimming.

The germline V gene has CDR1 SNHLY and CDR2 FYNNEI. After removal of 6 bases from V and 9 bases from J, the junction contained 10 bases not matched to a gene. The CDR3 covers 14 residues. The PCR ran on 60 Vbeta and 13 Jbeta primers. Assay used: immunoSEQ multiplex PCR; TCRdb lists only in-frame clones, some missing. The profile shows 110,000 or so clones, 65% to 75% of them singletons. Sequenced sample: PBMCs. The V gene is TRBV2, the J gene TRBJ2-7; 11 bases are shared with TRBD1. The sequence derives from a woman in her 40s in good health and CMV-seropositive. The chain's CDR3 is CASRLGQGVLPQYF. The CDR3 DNA is TGTGCCAGCAGGTTGGGACAGGGGGTACTCCCGCAGTACTTC.